This is a list of T cell receptor beta chains from one sample in a study of blood T cell repertoires in COVID-19. Libraries were prepared by immunoSEQ multiplex PCR; TCRdb keeps only in-frame clonotypes and omits some of them. Seen here are around 26,000 clones, 89% observed once, and the top ten hold roughly 2.7%. The sample taken for sequencing was peripheral blood. The receptor source for this set is a human donor in a cohort sampled during active COVID-19. Each CDR3 is given with its conserved first and last residue.

>TRBV5-4
CASSVGTSGFGDTQYF
>TRBV15
CATSRDVTDSGNTIYF
>TRBV27
CASSQGGYNYGYTF
>TRBV5-1
CASRQGTAEAFF
>TRBV6-5
CASGWDRVENTIYF
>TRBV12-3/TRBV12-4
CASRLGANQPQHF
>TRBV7-3
CASSLSPGISYNEQFF
>TRBV28
CASSQGDPTKGGYTF
>TRBV2
CASSSTRQRNTEAFF
>TRBV5-1
CASRPRAQGQNYYEQYF
>TRBV7-6
CASSRGKGLRGFDEKLFF
>TRBV6-2/TRBV6-3
CASSGTVNEKLFF
>TRBV5-4
CASSTGQGRPANEKLFF
>TRBV5-4
CASSTQGVYTDTQYF
>TRBV7-9
CASSPRVSEAFF
>TRBV25-1
CASSLGGNEKLFF
>TRBV12-3/TRBV12-4
CASSFPGRGTQYF
>TRBV25-1
CASSDVGTGELFF
>TRBV5-4
CASSSSGTGGNEKLFF
>TRBV7-3
CASSLTLRGGSYNEQFF
>TRBV5-1
CASSLGGAGPSNNSPLHF
>TRBV5-1
CASSFGSGDYNEQFF
>TRBV5-1
CASSFGQSSTDTQYF